The T cell receptor beta chain under discussion was sequenced for a study of technical replicates of blood from a handful of donors. The CDR3 totals 14 residues. Trimming cost V 8 bases and J 6 bases; bases outside gene matches: 13. Germline V lookup: CDR1 SQVTM, CDR2 ANQGSEA. Clones were read by immunoSEQ multiplex PCR, and TCRdb kept only the in-frame ones, dropping some. The sample consists of around 100,000 clones, more than 85% of them appearing once. Sequenced input: T cells isolated from PBMCs. The V call is TRBV29-1, the J call TRBJ2-1, with TRBD2 matching 7 bases. This receptor was identified in a human donor in good health. This CDR3 reads CSYEGGRASNEQFF. The CDR3 DNA reads TGCAGCTACGAGGGAGGGAGGGCCTCCAATGAGCAGTTCTTC.